These 9 T cell receptor beta chains came from one sample sequenced in a study of blood T cell repertoires in COVID-19. Sequenced by immunoSEQ multiplex PCR; TCRdb stores in-frame clones only, minus some. This sample has 260,000 or so clones, with roughly 88% found just once. Sequencing used peripheral blood. All receptors come from a human donor in a cohort sampled during active COVID-19.

The chain has TRBV7-9 and TRBJ2-7; D is possibly TRBD1 (5 bases). This CDR3 comprises 15 residues. V was pared by 2 bases and J by 3 bases, with 14 bases between. The germline gives CDR1 SEHNR, CDR2 FQNEAQ (reference sequence). For the CDR3, the DNA is TGTGCCAGCAGCTTATATAATTCAGGGAACTACGAGCAGTACTTC. This translates into CASSLYNSGNYEQYF.

This rearrangement joins TRBV5-1 to TRBJ2-6, with D maybe TRBD1 (5 bases). The CDR3 spans 17 residues. Germline lookup yields CDR1 SGHRS and CDR2 YFSETQ. Trimming removed 2 bases at V and 4 bases at J, with 16 bases between. CDR3 sequence reads: CASSFPSRGSGANVLTF. The CDR3 nucleotides read TGCGCCAGCAGCTTCCCGTCTAGGGGTTCAGGGGCCAACGTCCTGACTTTC.

The J gene is TRBJ2-5, the V gene TRBV2, with D perhaps matching TRBD2 (6 bases). CDR3 length: 14 amino acids. Trimming left V 6 bases short and J 5 bases short, with 16 bases between. Germline CDR1 reads SNHLY; CDR2 reads FYNNEI. This chain's CDR3 is CASSPGGIGETQYF. CDR3 coding DNA: TGTGCCAGCAGCCCCGGGGGAATCGGGGAGACCCAGTACTTC.

The V gene is TRBV18, the J gene TRBJ2-3; D ambiguous. Germline-derived CDR1 and CDR2 are KGHSH and LQKENI. This CDR3 region has 13 residues. V was trimmed by 6 bases and J by 5 bases, leaving 12 bases between them. The CDR3 DNA reads TGTGCCAGCTCCCTAACGACGGGAGATACGCAGTATTTT. This codes for CASSLTTGDTQYF.

This chain links TRBV30 with TRBJ1-1; D is uncertain. The CDR3 runs 14 residues. Per the germline V gene, CDR1 is GTSNPN and CDR2 is SVGIG (reference sequence). Trimming left V 0 bases short and J 0 bases short, with 8 bases between. The CDR3 spells CAWSVARLNTEAFF. The CDR3 DNA is TGTGCCTGGAGTGTGGCCAGATTGAACACTGAAGCTTTCTTT. The full variable domain, in which reference TRBV30 and TRBJ1-1 provide the parts outside the CDR3, is SQTIHQWPATLVQPVGSPLSLECTVEGTSNPNLYWYRQAAGRGLQLLFYSVGIGQISSEVPQNLSASRPQDRQFILSSKKLLLSDSGFYLCAWSVARLNTEAFFGQGTRLTVV.

J is TRBJ2-7 and V is TRBV9; TRBD1 aligns across 7 bases. The CDR3 spans 16 residues. Germline lookup yields CDR1 SGDLS and CDR2 YYNGEE. The J segment lost 0 bases and the V segment lost 3 bases, leaving 9 bases of the junction unmatched. This CDR3 reads CASSAGTADSSYEQYF. Here the CDR3 DNA reads TGTGCCAGCAGCGCCGGGACAGCGGATAGCTCCTACGAGCAGTACTTC.

The chain has TRBV7-2 and TRBJ1-1; the match to TRBD1 covers 7 bases. The CDR3 extends over 15 amino acids. The ends lost 5 bases at V and 2 bases at J; junction bases unmatched: 8. Germline CDR1 SGHTA, CDR2 FQGNSA. The CDR3 coding sequence is TGTGCCAGCAGCCTCATCGGACAGGCTAACACTGAAGCTTTCTTT. Translation: CASSLIGQANTEAFF.

The chain combines TRBV18 with TRBJ1-5; no definite D call. Germline V lookup: CDR1 KGHSH, CDR2 LQKENI. The CDR3 totals 18 residues. The ends were cut back, 1 base at V and 1 base at J, with 17 bases in the middle. In DNA form, the CDR3 reads TGTGCCAGCTCACCACGAGGACGGGGAGCAGGCAGCAATCAGCCCCAGCATTTT. It yields the protein CASSPRGRGAGSNQPQHF.

V is TRBV3-1 (or the pseudogene TRBV3-2) and J is TRBJ2-2, with D tentatively TRBD1 (5 bases). Trimming stripped 4 bases from V and 6 bases from J, with 21 bases between. CDR1 is LGHDT, CDR2 YNNKEL, per germline (reference sequence). The CDR3 spans 17 residues. This chain's CDR3 is CASSRPGFQGGSGELFF. In DNA form, the CDR3 reads TGTGCCAGCAGCCGGCCCGGTTTCCAGGGCGGTTCCGGGGAGCTGTTTTTT.